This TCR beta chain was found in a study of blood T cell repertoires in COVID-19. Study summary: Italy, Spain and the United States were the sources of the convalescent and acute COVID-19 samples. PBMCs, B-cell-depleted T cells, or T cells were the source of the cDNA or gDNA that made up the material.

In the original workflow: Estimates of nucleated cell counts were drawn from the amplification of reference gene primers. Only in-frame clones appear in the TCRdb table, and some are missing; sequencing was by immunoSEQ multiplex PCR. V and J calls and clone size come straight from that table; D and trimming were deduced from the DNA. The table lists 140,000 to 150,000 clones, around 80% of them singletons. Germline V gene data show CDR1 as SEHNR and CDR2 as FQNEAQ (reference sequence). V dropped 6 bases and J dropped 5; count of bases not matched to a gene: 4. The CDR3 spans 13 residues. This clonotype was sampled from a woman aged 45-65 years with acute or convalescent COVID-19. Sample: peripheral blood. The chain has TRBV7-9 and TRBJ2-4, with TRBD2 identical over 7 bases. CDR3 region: CASSREVQNIQYF. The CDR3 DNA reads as TGTGCCAGCAGTCGGGAGGTTCAAAACATTCAGTACTTC.